This TCR beta chain comes out of a study of blood T cell repertoires in COVID-19. Study background: PBMCs, B-cell-depleted T cells, or T cells were the source of the cDNA or gDNA that made up the material.

Per the original data handling: Estimates of nucleated cell counts were drawn from the amplification of reference gene primers. Method: immunoSEQ multiplex PCR; TCRdb's copy keeps in-frame clones and lacks some. That table is the source of V, J and clone size, and D and trimming were worked out from the DNA. The sample holds about 140,000 clones, under 85% seen once. The V and J ends lost 2 bases and 2 bases, in that order; junction bases with no gene match: 8. Germline V gene lookup returns CDR1 SGHVS and CDR2 FNYEAQ. The CDR3 length is 18 residues. The clonotype comes from a woman of 80 years or more in a cohort sampled during active or convalescent COVID-19. Input material: peripheral blood. This chain connects TRBV7-6 to TRBJ2-6, with 8 bases aligning to TRBD1. CDR3 DNA: TGTGCCAGCAGCTTAATTGGGACAGGAGGCCCTGGGGCCAACGTCCTGACTTTC. This sequence encodes CASSLIGTGGPGANVLTF.